This T cell receptor beta chain was documented in a study of T cell repertoires in cytomegalovirus infection. This clonotype was picked up many times. Its antigen is still unknown. TCRdb fed the reads into MiXCR, producing one record per CDR3 protein. The table includes 6,500 to 9,000 distinct CDR3 sequences, 45% to 55% detected once. This CDR3 comprises 14 residues. Germline loops: CDR1 SGHAT, CDR2 FQNNGV. V gave up 0 bases and J gave up 7 bases, with 7 bases separating them. The V gene is TRBV11-2, the J gene TRBJ1-6; D is unclear. The specimen sequenced was PBMCs, sequenced either directly or after in vitro stimulation (not recorded which). The clonotype originates from a human donor in good health (CMV status not recorded). Some clones in this sample may be carry-over from other donors' samples. The CDR3 DNA sequence: TGTGCCAGCAGCTTAGAGAACAGAAATTCACCCCTCCACTTT. It specifies CASSLENRNSPLHF.